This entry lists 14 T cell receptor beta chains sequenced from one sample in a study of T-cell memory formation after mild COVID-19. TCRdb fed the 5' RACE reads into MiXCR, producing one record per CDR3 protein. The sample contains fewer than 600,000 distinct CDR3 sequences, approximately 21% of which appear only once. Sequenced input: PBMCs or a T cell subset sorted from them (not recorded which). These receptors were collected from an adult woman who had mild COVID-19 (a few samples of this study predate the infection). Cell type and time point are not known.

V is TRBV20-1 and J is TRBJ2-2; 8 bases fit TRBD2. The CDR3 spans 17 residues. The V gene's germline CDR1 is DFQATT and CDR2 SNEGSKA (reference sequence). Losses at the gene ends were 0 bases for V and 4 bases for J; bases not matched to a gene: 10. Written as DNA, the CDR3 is TGCAGTGCTAGAGAACGGGGGGGCGGAACCGGCACCGGGGAGCTGTTTTTT. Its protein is CSARERGGGTGTGELFF.

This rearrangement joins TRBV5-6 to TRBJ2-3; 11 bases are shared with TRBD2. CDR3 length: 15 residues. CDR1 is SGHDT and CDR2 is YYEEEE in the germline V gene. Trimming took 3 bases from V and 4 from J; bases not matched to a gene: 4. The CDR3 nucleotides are TGTGCCAGCAGCTCGGGGGGACTAGCGGCAGATACGCAGTATTTT. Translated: CASSSGGLAADTQYF.

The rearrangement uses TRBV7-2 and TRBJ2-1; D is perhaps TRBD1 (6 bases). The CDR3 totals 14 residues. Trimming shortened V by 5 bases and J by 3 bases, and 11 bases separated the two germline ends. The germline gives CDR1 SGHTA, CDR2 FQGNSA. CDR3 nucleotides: TGTGCCAGCAGCAGGACAGATTTCTACAATGAGCAGTTCTTC. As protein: CASSRTDFYNEQFF.

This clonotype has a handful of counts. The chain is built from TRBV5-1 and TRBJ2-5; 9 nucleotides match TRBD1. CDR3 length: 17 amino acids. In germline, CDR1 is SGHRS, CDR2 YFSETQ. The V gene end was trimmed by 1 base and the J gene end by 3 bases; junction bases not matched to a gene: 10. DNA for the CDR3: TGCGCCAGCAGCTTGCCCCGGGACAGGGAAGAGGAAGAGACCCAGTACTTC. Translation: CASSLPRDREEEETQYF.

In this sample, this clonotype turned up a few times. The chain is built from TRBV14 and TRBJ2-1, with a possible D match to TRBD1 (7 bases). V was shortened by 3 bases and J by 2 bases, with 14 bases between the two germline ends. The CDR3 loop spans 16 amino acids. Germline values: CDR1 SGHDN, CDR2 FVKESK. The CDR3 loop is CASSQRAGGTYNEQFF. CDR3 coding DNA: TGTGCCAGCAGCCAGAGGGCAGGGGGGACCTACAATGAGCAGTTCTTC.

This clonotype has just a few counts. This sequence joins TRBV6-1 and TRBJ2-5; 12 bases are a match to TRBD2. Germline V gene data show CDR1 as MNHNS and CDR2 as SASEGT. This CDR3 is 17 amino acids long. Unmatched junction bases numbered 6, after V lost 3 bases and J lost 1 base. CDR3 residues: CASSEGRTSGTQETQYF. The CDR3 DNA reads TGTGCCAGCAGTGAGGGTCGGACTAGCGGGACCCAAGAGACCCAGTACTTC.

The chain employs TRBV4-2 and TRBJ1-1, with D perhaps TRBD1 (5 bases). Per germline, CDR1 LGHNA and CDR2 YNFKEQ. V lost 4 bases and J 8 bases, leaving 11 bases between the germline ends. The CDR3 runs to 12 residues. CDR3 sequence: CASSPGPREAFF. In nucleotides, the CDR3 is TGTGCCAGCAGCCCGGGGCCGAGGGAAGCTTTCTTT.

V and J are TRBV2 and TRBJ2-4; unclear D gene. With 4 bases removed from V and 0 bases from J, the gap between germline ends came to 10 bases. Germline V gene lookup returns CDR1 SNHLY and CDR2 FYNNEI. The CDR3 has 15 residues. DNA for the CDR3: TGTGCCAGCAGTGCCCAACAGCTAGCCAAAAACATTCAGTACTTC. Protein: CASSAQQLAKNIQYF.

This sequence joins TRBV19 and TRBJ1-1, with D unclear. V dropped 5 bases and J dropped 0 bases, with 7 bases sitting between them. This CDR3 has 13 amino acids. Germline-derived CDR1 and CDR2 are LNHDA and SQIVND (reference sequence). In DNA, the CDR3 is TGTGCCAGTAGTTGGCAGGTGAACACTGAAGCTTTCTTT. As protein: CASSWQVNTEAFF.

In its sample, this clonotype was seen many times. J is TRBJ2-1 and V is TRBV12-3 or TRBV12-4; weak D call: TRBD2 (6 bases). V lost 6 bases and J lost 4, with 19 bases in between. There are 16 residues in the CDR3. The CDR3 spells CASRPFGRERYNEQFF. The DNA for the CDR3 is TGTGCCAGCAGACCTTTCGGGCGGGAAAGATACAATGAGCAGTTCTTC.

CDR3 sequence reads: CASSYGTSDNEQFF. DNA for the CDR3: TGTGCCAGCAGCTACGGGACTAGCGACAATGAGCAGTTCTTC. V is TRBV7-8 and J is TRBJ2-1; TRBD2 matches 10 bases. The ends lost 4 bases at V and 5 bases at J; junction bases unmatched: 2. The CDR3 spans 14 residues. Germline assignment: CDR1 SGHVS and CDR2 FQNEAQ.

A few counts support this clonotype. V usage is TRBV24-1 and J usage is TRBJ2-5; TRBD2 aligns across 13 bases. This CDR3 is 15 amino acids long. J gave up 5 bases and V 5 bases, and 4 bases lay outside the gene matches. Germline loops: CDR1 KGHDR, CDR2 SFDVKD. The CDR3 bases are TGTGCCACCAGTGGGACTAGCGGGAGCGTGGAGACCCAGTACTTC. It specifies CATSGTSGSVETQYF.

In DNA form, the CDR3 reads TGTGCCAGCAGCTTAGTGCGGGCCGGAGATACGCAGTATTTT. The encoded protein is CASSLVRAGDTQYF. This rearrangement joins TRBV7-2 to TRBJ2-3, with TRBD2 as a possible D gene (5 bases). V lost 1 base to trimming and J lost 5 bases, with 10 bases between them. Germline lookup yields CDR1 SGHTA and CDR2 FQGNSA. This CDR3 spans 14 amino acids.

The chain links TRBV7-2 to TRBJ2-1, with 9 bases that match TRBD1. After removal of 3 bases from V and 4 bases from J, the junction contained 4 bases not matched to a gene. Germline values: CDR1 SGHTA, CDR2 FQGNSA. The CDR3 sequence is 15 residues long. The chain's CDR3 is CASSFDRGAYNEQFF. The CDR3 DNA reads TGTGCCAGCAGCTTCGACAGGGGGGCTTACAATGAGCAGTTCTTC.